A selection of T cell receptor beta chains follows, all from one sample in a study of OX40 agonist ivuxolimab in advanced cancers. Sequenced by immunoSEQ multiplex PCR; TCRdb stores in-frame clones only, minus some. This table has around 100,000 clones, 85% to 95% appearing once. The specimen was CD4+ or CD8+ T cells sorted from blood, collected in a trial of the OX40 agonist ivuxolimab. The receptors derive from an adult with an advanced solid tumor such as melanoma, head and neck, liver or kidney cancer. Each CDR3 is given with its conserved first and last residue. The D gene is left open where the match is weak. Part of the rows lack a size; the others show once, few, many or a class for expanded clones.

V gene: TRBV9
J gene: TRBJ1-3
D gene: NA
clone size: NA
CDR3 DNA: TGTGCCAGCAGCGTAGGCCACCCGGGGGCTGGAAACACCATATATTTT
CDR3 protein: CASSVGHPGAGNTIYF

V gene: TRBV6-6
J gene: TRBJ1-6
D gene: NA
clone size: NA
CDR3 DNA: TGTGCCAGCAAGCTCGATTTTGGGAAGTCACCCCTCCACTTT
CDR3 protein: CASKLDFGKSPLHF

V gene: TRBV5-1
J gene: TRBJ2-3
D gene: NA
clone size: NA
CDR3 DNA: TGCGCCAGTAAGTCCGGGGGAGATACGCAGTATTTT
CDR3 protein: CASKSGGDTQYF

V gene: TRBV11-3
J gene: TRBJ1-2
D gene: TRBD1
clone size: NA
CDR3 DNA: TGTGCCAGCAGCTCCACAACAGGGGGGAGCGGCGGCTACACCTTC
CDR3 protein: CASSSTTGGSGGYTF

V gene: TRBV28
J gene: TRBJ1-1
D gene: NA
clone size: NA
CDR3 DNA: TGTGCCAGCAGTTTATGGGGTGGGAACACTGAAGCTTTCTTT
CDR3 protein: CASSLWGGNTEAFF

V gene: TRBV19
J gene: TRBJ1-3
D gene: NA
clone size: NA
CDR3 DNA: TGTGCCAGTAGTATCGGAAGTTCTGGAAACACCATATATTTT
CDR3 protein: CASSIGSSGNTIYF

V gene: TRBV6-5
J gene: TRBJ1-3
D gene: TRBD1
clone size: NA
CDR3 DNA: TGTGCCAGCAGTTCGACAGGGAGTTCCTCTAACACCATATATTTT
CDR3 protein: CASSSTGSSSNTIYF

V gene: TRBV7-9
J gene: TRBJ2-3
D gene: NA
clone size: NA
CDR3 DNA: TGTGCCAGCAGCTCCGGGACTGAATCAGATACGCAGTATTTT
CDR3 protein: CASSSGTESDTQYF

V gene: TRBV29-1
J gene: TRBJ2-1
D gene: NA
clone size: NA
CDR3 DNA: TGCAGCGTTGAATCCACCAGGGGATGGAATGAGCAGTTCTTC
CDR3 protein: CSVESTRGWNEQFF

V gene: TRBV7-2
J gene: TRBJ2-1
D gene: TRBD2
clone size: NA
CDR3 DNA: TGTGCCAGCAGCCCTGGAGCGGGGCGCTATGAGCAGTTCTTC
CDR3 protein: CASSPGAGRYEQFF

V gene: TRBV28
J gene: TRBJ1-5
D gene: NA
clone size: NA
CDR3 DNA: TGTGCCAGCAGTTCCACAGGGCCCAATCAGCCCCAGCATTTT
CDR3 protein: CASSSTGPNQPQHF

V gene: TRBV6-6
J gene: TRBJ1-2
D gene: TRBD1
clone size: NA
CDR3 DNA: TGTGCCAGCAGTCTAGGGACAGTCGGTAACTATGGCTACACCTTC
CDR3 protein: CASSLGTVGNYGYTF

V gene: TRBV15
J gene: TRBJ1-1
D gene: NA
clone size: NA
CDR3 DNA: TGTGCCACCAGCAGAAACCCCGCCGCGGACACTGAAGCTTTCTTT
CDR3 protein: CATSRNPAADTEAFF

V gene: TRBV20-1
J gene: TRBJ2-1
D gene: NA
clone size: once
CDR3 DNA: TGCAGTGCGGGACTGTACAATGAGCAGTTCTTC
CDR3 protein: CSAGLYNEQFF

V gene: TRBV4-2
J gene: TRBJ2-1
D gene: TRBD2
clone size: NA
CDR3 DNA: TGTGCCAGCAGCCATCCCGGGACTAGACCCTCCTACAATGAGCAGTTCTTC
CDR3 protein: CASSHPGTRPSYNEQFF

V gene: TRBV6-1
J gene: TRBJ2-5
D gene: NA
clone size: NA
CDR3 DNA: TGTGCCAGCAGTGGCCGGGACCCTCCCTTATGGATAGAGACCCAGTACTTC
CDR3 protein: CASSGRDPPLWIETQYF

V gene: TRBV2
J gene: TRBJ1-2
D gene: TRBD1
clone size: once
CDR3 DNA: TGTGCCAGCAACGGTGCAGGGGGTTATGGCTACACCTTC
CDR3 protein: CASNGAGGYGYTF

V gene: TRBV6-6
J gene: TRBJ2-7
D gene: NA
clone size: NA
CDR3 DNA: TGTGCCAGCAGTTACGAGACAGAGAGCTCCTACGAGCAGTACTTC
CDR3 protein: CASSYETESSYEQYF

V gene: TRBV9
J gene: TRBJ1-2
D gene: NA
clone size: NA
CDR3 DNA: TGTGCCAGCAGCGTCGGTTGGGACTATGGCTACACCTTC
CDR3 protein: CASSVGWDYGYTF

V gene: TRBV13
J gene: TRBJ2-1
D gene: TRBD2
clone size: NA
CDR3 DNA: TGTGCCAGCAGCTCCCCCTTCTTCGGCGGGGGGCGGAGCTCCTACAATGAGCAGTTCTTC
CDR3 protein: CASSSPFFGGGRSSYNEQFF

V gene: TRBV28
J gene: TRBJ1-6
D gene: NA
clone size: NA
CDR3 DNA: TGTGCCAGCAGTCCGCGGCTCGGCTCCTATAATTCACCCCTCCACTTT
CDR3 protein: CASSPRLGSYNSPLHF

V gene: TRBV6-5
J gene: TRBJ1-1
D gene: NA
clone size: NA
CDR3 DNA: TGTGCCAGCAGCGCGGGGCCTGAAGCTTTCTTT
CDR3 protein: CASSAGPEAFF

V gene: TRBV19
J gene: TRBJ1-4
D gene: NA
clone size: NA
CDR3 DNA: TGTGCCAGTAGCGACAGGCCGGCAGTGGGAAAACTGTTTTTT
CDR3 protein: CASSDRPAVGKLFF

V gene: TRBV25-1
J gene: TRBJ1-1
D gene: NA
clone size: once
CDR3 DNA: TGTGCCAGCAGTGACCCAGGGGTGGGCACTGAAGCTTTCTTT
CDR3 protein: CASSDPGVGTEAFF

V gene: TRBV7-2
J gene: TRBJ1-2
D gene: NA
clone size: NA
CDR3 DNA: TGTGCCAGCAGCTTAGGACACTACTATGGCTACACCTTC
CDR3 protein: CASSLGHYYGYTF

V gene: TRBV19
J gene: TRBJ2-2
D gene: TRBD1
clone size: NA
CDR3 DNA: TGTGCCAGTAGTATCGGGACAGGGTATCCCGGGGAGCTGTTTTTT
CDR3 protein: CASSIGTGYPGELFF

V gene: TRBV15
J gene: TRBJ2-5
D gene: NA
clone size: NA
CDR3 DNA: TGTGCCACCAGCAGAGATCCGGTGGCAGGTTGGGAGACCCAGTACTTC
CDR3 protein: CATSRDPVAGWETQYF

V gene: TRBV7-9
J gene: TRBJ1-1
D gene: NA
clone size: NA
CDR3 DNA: TGTGCCAGCAGCTTAGGAGGCTTCAACACTGAAGCTTTCTTT
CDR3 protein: CASSLGGFNTEAFF

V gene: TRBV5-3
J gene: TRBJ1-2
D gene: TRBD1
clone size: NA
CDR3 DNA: TGTGCCAGAAGCCCGGACAGGGTGGAGTCTGGCTACACCTTC
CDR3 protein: CARSPDRVESGYTF

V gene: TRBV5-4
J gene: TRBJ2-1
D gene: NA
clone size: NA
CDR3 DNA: TGTGCCAGCAGCCCCAAGGCGGGCCTTTTCCCCCTCGCGTTCTTC
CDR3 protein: CASSPKAGLFPLAFF

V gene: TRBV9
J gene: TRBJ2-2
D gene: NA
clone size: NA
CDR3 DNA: TGTGCCAGCAGCGAAGACCGGGGGACCGGGGAGCTGTTTTTT
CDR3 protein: CASSEDRGTGELFF

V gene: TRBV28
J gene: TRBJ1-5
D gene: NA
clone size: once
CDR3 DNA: TGTGCCAGCAGGGGAGGAAACAATCAGCCCCAGCATTTT
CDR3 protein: CASRGGNNQPQHF

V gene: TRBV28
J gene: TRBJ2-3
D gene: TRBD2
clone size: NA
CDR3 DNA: TGTGCCAGCAACTTAGCGGGGGGGGGCACAGATACGCAGTATTTT
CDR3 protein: CASNLAGGGTDTQYF

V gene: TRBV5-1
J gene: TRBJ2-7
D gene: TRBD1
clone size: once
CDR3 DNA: TGCGCCAGCAGCCCGGGACAGGGGAGCAACGAGCAGTACTTC
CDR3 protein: CASSPGQGSNEQYF

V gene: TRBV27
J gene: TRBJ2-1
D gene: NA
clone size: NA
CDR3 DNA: TGTGCCAGCAGTTTATTCGCTAGCCCCCCAGGCTACAATGAGCAGTTCTTC
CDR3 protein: CASSLFASPPGYNEQFF

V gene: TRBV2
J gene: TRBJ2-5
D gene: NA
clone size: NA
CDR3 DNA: TGTGCCAGCAGTGAGCTAGGAGAGACCCAGTACTTC
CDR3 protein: CASSELGETQYF

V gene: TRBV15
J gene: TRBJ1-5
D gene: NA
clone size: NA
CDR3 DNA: TGTGCCACCAGCAGAGATTACGCTCGTCAAAACAATCAGCCCCAGCATTTT
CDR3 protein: CATSRDYARQNNQPQHF

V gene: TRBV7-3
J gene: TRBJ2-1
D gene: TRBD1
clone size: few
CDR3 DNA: TGTGCCAGCAGCGCTAGACAGGGCAGTGAGCAGTTCTTC
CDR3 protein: CASSARQGSEQFF

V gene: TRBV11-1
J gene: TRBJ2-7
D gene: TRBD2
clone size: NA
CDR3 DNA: TGTGCCAGCAGCTTAGTTTCGGGGGGCTCCTACGAGCAGTACTTC
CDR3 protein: CASSLVSGGSYEQYF

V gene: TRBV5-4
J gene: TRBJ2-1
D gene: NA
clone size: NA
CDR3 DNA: TGTGCCAGCAGCTTCGTAGCGGATAGGAATGAGCAGTTCTTC
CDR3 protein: CASSFVADRNEQFF

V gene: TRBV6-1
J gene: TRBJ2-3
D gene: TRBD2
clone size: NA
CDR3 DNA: TGTGCCAGCAGTAAACTAGCGGGGGCTGCGCAGTATTTT
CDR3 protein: CASSKLAGAAQYF

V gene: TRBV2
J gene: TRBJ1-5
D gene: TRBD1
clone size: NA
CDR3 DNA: TGTGCCAGCAGTGAGACAGGGGGTAACAATCAGCCCCAGCATTTT
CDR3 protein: CASSETGGNNQPQHF

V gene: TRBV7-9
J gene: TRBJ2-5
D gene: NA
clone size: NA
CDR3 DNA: TGTGCCAGCGTAACAGGGACCCAAGAGACCCAGTACTTC
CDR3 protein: CASVTGTQETQYF

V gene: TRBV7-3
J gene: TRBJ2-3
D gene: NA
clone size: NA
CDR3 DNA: TGTGCCAGCAGCTTAACGAGAGGAGGGGCAGATACGCAGTATTTT
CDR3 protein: CASSLTRGGADTQYF

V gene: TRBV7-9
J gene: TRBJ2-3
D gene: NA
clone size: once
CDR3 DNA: TGTGCCAGCAGCTTAGCGTTCGGAGATACGCAGTATTTT
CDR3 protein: CASSLAFGDTQYF

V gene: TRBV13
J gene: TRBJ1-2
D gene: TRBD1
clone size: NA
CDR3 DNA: TGTGCCAGCAGCACAATGGGGGACAGCTATGGCTACACCTTC
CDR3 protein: CASSTMGDSYGYTF

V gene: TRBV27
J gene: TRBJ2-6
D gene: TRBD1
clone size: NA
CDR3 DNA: TGTGCCAGCAGTTTAAGGACAGGGTCTGGGGCCAACGTCCTGACTTTC
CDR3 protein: CASSLRTGSGANVLTF

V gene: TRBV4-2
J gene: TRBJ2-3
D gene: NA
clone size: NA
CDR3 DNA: TGTGCCAGCAGCCCTACTATGGCGGGGAGCACAGATACGCAGTATTTT
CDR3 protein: CASSPTMAGSTDTQYF